Following are 11 T cell receptor beta chains from one sample sequenced in a study of regulatory T cells in long-lasting Graves disease. The time point was: newly diagnosed GD, antithyroid drugs for less than 3 months. There was RNA extracted from PBMCs, and the TCR library was made from it. To make TCR beta libraries, researchers used iRepertoire HTBI primers and Arm-PCR of CDR3 regions. MiXCR was run by TCRdb on the multiplex PCR reads, yielding one entry per CDR3 protein. There are roughly 510,000 distinct CDR3 sequences in the sample; approximately 16% occur only once, and around 11% lies in the top ten. The same sample was also studied in work on T cells in Graves' hyperthyroidism and ophthalmopathy.

Specimen: peripheral blood mononuclear cells (PBMCs), collected at new diagnosis, from a patient treated with antithyroid drugs. The receptors come from a man in his late teens or twenties with Graves disease.

The rearrangement uses TRBV20-1 and TRBJ1-5, with D possibly being TRBD1 (6 bases). Trimming took 1 base from V and 2 from J, leaving 15 bases between them. CDR1 and CDR2 from the germline V gene are DFQATT and SNEGSKA (reference sequence). There are 16 residues in the CDR3. The DNA of the CDR3 is TGCAGTGCTAGAGCAGCCACGGACAGCGGCAATCAGCCCCAGCATTTT. Translating gives CSARAATDSGNQPQHF.

This clonotype was seen ten or more times. The rearrangement uses TRBV6-2 or TRBV6-3 and TRBJ2-7; no clear D gene. CDR1 and CDR2 (germline): MNHEY, SVGEGT. This CDR3 has 12 residues. V was trimmed by 0 bases and J by 1 base, leaving 1 base between them. CDR3 nucleotide sequence: TGTGCCAGCAGTTACTCGTCCTACGAGCAGTACTTC. Amino acids: CASSYSSYEQYF.

This chain links TRBV5-4 with TRBJ2-3; D not resolved. Germline lookup yields CDR1 SGHNT and CDR2 YYREEE (reference sequence). The CDR3 runs 16 residues. With 3 bases removed from V and 3 bases from J, the gap between germline ends came to 17 bases. The CDR3 DNA follows: TGTGCCAGCAGCTGGACGTGGGGTGTTGGTACAGATACGCAGTATTTT. Translation: CASSWTWGVGTDTQYF. Together with reference TRBV5-4 and TRBJ2-3, the CDR3 gives the full variable domain: ETGVTQSPTHLIKTRGQQVTLRCSSQSGHNTVSWYQQALGQGPQFIFQYYREEENGRGNFPPRFSGLQFPNYSSELNVNALELDDSALYLCASSWTWGVGTDTQYFGPGTRLTVL.

This clonotype has ten or more counts. This chain uses TRBV12-3 or TRBV12-4 with TRBJ1-4; D is unclear. This CDR3 comprises 13 residues. V lost 5 bases and J lost 8, with 12 bases in between. As DNA, the CDR3 is TGTGCCAGCAGTCTCATCGCCGGGGAAAAACTGTTTTTT. Translating gives CASSLIAGEKLFF.

This clonotype was found many times. This rearrangement joins TRBV10-3 to TRBJ1-1, with D maybe TRBD1 (5 bases). This CDR3 comprises 13 residues. From germline, CDR1 is ENHRY and CDR2 SYGVKD. V was shortened by 10 bases and J by 1 base, with 13 bases between the two germline ends. The CDR3 sequence is CATLTASNTEAFF. For the CDR3, the DNA is TGTGCCACCCTGACAGCTTCGAACACTGAAGCTTTCTTT.

In DNA form, the CDR3 reads TGCAGTGCTAGAGAGATATGGAGCGGGAGGGCCTACGAGCAGTACTTC. Translating gives CSAREIWSGRAYEQYF. The genes are TRBV20-1 and TRBJ2-7; TRBD2 matches at 10 bases. The length of the CDR3 is 16 residues. V was clipped by 0 bases and J by 2 bases; unmatched bases: 7. Germline CDR1 reads DFQATT; CDR2 reads SNEGSKA (reference sequence).

This clonotype came up many times. The CDR3 here is CATSDKVGETQYF. The CDR3 DNA reads TGTGCCACCAGTGATAAAGTGGGAGAGACCCAGTACTTC. The rearrangement joins TRBV24-1 to TRBJ2-5, with D uncertain. CDR3 length: 13 amino acids. Germline CDR1 and CDR2: KGHDR and SFDVKD. Between the trimmed V and J ends, which lost 3 bases and 4 bases, there was a span of 8 bases.

This clonotype was counted between two and nine times. The rearrangement joins TRBV20-1 to TRBJ2-7; D possibly matches TRBD1 or TRBD2 (6 bases each). Trimming shortened V by 3 bases and J by 4 bases, and 16 bases separated the two germline ends. The germline CDR1 and CDR2 sequences are DFQATT and SNEGSKA (reference sequence). The CDR3 covers 14 residues. The CDR3 DNA is TGCAGTGCTAGGTCGGCGGGACATCTTTACGAGCAGTACTTC. The encoded protein is CSARSAGHLYEQYF.

On this clonotype: The junction differs from germline at one of its ends, possibly a read error. The V call is TRBV5-1, the J call TRBJ2-1; 8 nucleotides agree with TRBD2. The CDR3 contains 16 residues. Germline CDR1 reads SGHRS; CDR2 reads YFSETQ. In DNA form, the CDR3 reads TGCGCCACCGGGGGGGGGGCCCGTATGTCCTGCAATGAGCAGTTCTTC. Translating gives CATGGGARMSCNEQFF.

This clonotype was found many times. The rearrangement links TRBV6-2 or TRBV6-3 to TRBJ2-1, with 10 bases fitting TRBD2. V was pared by 7 bases and J by 4 bases, with 4 bases of the junction left unmatched. Germline loops: CDR1 MNHEY, CDR2 SVGEGT. This CDR3 has 14 residues. The CDR3 nucleotides read TGTGCCAGCAAGCCGACTAGCGGGTACAATGAGCAGTTCTTC. Protein product: CASKPTSGYNEQFF.

This chain links TRBV4-1 with TRBJ2-5; either TRBD1 or TRBD2 may supply D (5 bases each). The V gene lost 4 bases and the J gene lost 3 bases, with 12 bases spanning the gap. The CDR3 sequence is 14 residues long. Germline V lookup: CDR1 MGHRA, CDR2 YSYEKL. DNA of the CDR3: TGCGCCAGCAGCCCTGGGACCAGAGAAGAGACCCAGTACTTC. Amino acids: CASSPGTREETQYF.